This T cell receptor (beta chain) derives from a study of blood T cell repertoires in COVID-19. For the study at large: Donors in the United States, Italy and Spain gave samples during acute or convalescent COVID-19. T cells, B-cell-depleted T cells, or PBMCs provided the cDNA or gDNA that served as material.

Authors' processing steps: Amplifying reference gene primers gave estimates of nucleated cell counts. Produced via immunoSEQ multiplex PCR; TCRdb's table is partial and in-frame only. Clonal size and the V and J genes are those of that table, whereas D and trimming came from the DNA. The table records roughly 300,000 clones, approximately 85% of them present only once. V lost 4 bases to trimming and J lost 4 bases; unmatched junction nucleotides: 11. Germline V gives CDR1 MDHEN, CDR2 SYDVKM. The CDR3 consists of 19 residues. This TCR came from a human donor in a cohort sampled during active COVID-19. The chain links TRBV28 to TRBJ2-3; 16 bases fit TRBD2. The sample consisted of peripheral blood. The CDR3 loop is CASSSPGLAGGGAADTQYF. CDR3 DNA sequence: TGTGCCAGCAGTTCCCCGGGACTAGCGGGAGGGGGTGCCGCAGATACGCAGTATTTT.